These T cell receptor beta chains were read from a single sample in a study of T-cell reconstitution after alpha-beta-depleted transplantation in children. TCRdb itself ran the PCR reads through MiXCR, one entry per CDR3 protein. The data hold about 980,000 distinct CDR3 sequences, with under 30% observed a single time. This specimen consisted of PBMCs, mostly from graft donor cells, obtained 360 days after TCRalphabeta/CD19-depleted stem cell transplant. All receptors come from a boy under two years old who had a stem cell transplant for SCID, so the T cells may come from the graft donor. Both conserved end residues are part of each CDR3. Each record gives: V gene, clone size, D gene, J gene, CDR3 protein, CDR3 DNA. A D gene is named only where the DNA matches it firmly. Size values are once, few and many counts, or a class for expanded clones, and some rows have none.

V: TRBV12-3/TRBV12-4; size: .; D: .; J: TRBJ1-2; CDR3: CASSLEDYFYGYTF; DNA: TGTGCCAGCAGTTTAGAGGACTACTTCTATGGCTACACCTTC
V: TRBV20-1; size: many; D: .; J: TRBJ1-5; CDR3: CSAIKAGGIDQPQHF; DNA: TGCAGTGCTATAAAGGCAGGAGGCATCGACCAGCCCCAGCATTTT
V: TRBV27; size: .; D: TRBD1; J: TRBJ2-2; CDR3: CASRGTGQRYTGELFF; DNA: TGTGCCAGCAGGGGCACGGGACAGCGGTACACCGGGGAGCTGTTTTTT
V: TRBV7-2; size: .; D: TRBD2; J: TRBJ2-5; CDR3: CASTRTSGGPQETQYF; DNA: TGTGCCAGCACCCGGACTAGCGGGGGCCCCCAAGAGACCCAGTACTTC
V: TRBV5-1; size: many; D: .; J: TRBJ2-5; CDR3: CASSLAVEETQYF; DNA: TGCGCCAGCAGCTTGGCCGTAGAAGAGACCCAGTACTTC
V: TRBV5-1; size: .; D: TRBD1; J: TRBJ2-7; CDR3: CASSLDGTGPSEQYF; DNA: TGCGCCAGCAGCTTGGACGGGACAGGCCCCTCCGAGCAGTACTTC
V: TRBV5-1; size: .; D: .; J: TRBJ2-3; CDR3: CASSSTFGGASTDTQYF; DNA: TGCGCCAGCAGCTCGACGTTTGGAGGGGCTAGCACAGATACGCAGTATTTT
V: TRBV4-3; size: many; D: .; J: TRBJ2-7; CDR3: CASSQGNPASTYEQYF; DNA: TGCGCCAGCAGCCAAGGGAACCCAGCTAGCACCTACGAGCAGTACTTC
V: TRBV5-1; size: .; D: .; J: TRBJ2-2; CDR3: CASSFSSGRTGELFF; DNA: TGCGCCAGCAGCTTCTCATCAGGGAGAACCGGGGAGCTGTTTTTT
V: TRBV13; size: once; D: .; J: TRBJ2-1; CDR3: CASSPVAINGGKHDEQFF; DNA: TGTGCCAGCAGCCCGGTTGCAATTAATGGGGGAAAACATGATGAGCAGTTCTTC
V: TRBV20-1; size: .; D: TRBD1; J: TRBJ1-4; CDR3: CSASRYRGIEKLFF; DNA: TGCAGTGCTAGTCGGTACAGGGGAATTGAAAAACTGTTTTTT
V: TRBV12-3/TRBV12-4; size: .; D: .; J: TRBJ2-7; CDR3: CASSLQGVSEQYF; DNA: TGTGCCAGCAGTTTGCAGGGAGTGTCGGAGCAGTACTTC
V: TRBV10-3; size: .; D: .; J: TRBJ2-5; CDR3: CAISDGKTTLFRTQYF; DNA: TGTGCCATCAGTGATGGGAAGACCACGTTGTTTCGGACCCAGTACTTC
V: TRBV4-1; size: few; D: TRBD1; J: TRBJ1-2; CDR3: CASTQGGQGVTFGYGYTF; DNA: TGCGCCAGCACCCAAGGGGGACAGGGGGTGACTTTTGGCTATGGCTACACCTTC
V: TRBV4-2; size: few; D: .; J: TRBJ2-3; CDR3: CASSPRLSPQGTDTQYF; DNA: TGTGCCAGCAGCCCGCGATTGAGTCCGCAAGGCACAGATACGCAGTATTTT
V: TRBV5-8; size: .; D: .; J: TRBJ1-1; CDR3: CASNQRGGPFF; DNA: TGTGCCAGCAACCAGAGGGGGGGACCTTTCTTT
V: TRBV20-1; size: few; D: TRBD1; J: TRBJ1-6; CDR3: CSASFPGQGSPLHF; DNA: TGCAGTGCTAGCTTCCCGGGACAGGGGTCACCCCTCCACTTT
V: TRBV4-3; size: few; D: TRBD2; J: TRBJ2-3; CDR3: CASSQEGAGGSDTQYF; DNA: TGCGCCAGCAGCCAAGAAGGAGCGGGGGGCAGTGATACGCAGTATTTT
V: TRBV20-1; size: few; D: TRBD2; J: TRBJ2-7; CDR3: CSARASTSGGPFAEQYF; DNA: TGCAGTGCTAGAGCTTCGACTAGCGGGGGACCTTTCGCCGAGCAGTACTTC
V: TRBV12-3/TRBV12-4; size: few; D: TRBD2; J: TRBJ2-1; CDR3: CASSLVFGLLAGDGSYNEQFF; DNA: TGTGCCAGCAGTTTAGTCTTTGGGTTACTAGCGGGGGACGGCTCCTACAATGAGCAGTTCTTC
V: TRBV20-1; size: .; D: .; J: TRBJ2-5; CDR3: CSARPLGETQYF; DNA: TGCAGTGCTAGGCCCCTGGGGGAGACCCAGTACTTC
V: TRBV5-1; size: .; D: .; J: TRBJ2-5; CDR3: CASMTGREETQYF; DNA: TGCGCCAGCATGACAGGGAGGGAAGAGACCCAGTACTTC
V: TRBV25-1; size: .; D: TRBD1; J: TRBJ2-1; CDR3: CASSESGTGYREQFF; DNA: TGTGCCAGCAGTGAATCCGGGACAGGTTATCGTGAGCAGTTCTTC
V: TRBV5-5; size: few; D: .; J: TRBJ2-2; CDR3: CASSTTAYLPNTGELFF; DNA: TGTGCCAGCAGCACGACGGCATATCTCCCGAACACCGGGGAGCTGTTTTTT
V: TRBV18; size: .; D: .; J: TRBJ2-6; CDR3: CASSPPTLGIGANVLTF; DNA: TGTGCCAGCTCACCCCCCACTCTCGGGATCGGGGCCAACGTCCTGACTTTC
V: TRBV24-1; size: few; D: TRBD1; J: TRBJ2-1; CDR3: CATSDLQTGNKQFF; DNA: TGTGCCACCAGTGATTTGCAGACAGGGAATAAGCAGTTCTTC
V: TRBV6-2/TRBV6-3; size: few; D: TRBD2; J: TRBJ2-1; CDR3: CASRGRGSSYNEQFF; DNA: TGTGCCAGCAGAGGGCGGGGGAGCTCCTACAATGAGCAGTTCTTC
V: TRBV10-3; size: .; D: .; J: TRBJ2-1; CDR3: CAISDLRPRSSYNEQFF; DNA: TGTGCCATCAGTGACCTCCGGCCTAGGAGCTCCTACAATGAGCAGTTCTTC
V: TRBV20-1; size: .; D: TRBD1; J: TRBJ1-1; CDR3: CSARVTLGTGGGTEAFF; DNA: TGCAGTGCTAGAGTAACCCTAGGTACAGGGGGAGGGACTGAAGCTTTCTTT
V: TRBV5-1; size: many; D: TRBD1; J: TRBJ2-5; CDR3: CASSFTGQGGRETQYF; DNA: TGCGCCAGCAGCTTCACCGGACAGGGTGGACGAGAGACCCAGTACTTC
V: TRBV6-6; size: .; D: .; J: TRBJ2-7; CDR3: CASSPGMYYEQYF; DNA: TGTGCCAGCAGTCCCGGGATGTACTACGAGCAGTACTTC
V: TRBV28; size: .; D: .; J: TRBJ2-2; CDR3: CASMLRDSTNTGELFF; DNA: TGTGCCAGCATGTTGCGGGACAGCACTAACACCGGGGAGCTGTTTTTT
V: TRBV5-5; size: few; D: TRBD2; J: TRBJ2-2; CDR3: CASNQLATGELFF; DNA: TGTGCCAGCAACCAACTAGCGACCGGGGAGCTGTTTTTT
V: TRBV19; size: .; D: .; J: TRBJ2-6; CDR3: CASSIKGSGANVLTF; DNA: TGTGCCAGTAGTATAAAGGGCTCTGGGGCCAACGTCCTGACTTTC
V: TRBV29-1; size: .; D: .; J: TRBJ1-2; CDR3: CSVEEKANYGYTF; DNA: TGCAGCGTTGAGGAAAAAGCTAACTATGGCTACACCTTC
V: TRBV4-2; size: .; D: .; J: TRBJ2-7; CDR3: CASSPRPSGSYEQYF; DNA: TGTGCCAGCAGCCCCCGGCCCTCTGGGTCCTACGAGCAGTACTTC
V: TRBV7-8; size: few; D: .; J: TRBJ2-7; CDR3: CASSLRSAKLAYEQYF; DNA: TGTGCCAGCAGCTTAAGGTCAGCCAAGCTCGCCTACGAGCAGTACTTC
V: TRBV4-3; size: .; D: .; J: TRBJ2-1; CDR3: CASSQDPAGLTYNEQFF; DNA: TGCGCCAGCAGCCAAGACCCGGCGGGGCTCACTTACAATGAGCAGTTCTTC
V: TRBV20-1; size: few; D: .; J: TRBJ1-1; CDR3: CSARGRTVDEAFF; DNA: TGCAGTGCTAGGGGCAGGACGGTAGATGAAGCTTTCTTT
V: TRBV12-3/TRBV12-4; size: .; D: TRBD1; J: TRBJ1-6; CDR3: CASSPNRGHSPLHF; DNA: TGTGCCAGCAGTCCCAACAGGGGGCATTCACCCCTCCACTTT
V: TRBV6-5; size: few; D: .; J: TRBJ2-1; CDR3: CASSYQADTYNEQFF; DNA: TGTGCCAGCAGTTACCAGGCGGACACCTACAATGAGCAGTTCTTC
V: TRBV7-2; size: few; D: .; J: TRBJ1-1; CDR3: CASSANGAVSLNTEAFF; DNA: TGTGCCAGCAGCGCTAACGGGGCAGTCTCTTTGAACACTGAAGCTTTCTTT
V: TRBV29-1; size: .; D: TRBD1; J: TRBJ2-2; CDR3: CSVAWDRLNTGELFF; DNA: TGCAGCGTTGCCTGGGACAGGTTGAACACCGGGGAGCTGTTTTTT
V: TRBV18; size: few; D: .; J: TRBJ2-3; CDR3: CASSPPQGRDTQYF; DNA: TGTGCCAGCTCACCACCACAGGGAAGGGATACGCAGTATTTT
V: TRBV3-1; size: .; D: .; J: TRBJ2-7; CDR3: CASSQDLGGTSYEQYF; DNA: TGTGCCAGCAGCCAAGATCTTGGGGGGACCTCCTACGAGCAGTACTTC
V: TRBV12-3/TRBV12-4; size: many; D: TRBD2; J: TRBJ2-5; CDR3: CASSRGLAEQETQYF; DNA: TGTGCCAGCAGCCGAGGACTAGCGGAACAAGAGACCCAGTACTTC
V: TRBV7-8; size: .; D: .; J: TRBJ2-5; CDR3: CASSFRDNEGTQYF; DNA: TGTGCCAGCAGCTTCCGGGACAACGAGGGGACCCAGTACTTC
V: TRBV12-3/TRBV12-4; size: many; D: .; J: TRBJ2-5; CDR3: CASREGGTIQETQYF; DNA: TGTGCCAGCAGGGAAGGGGGGACCATACAAGAGACCCAGTACTTC
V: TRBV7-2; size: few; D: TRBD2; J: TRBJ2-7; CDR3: CASSLGLALEVYEQYF; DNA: TGTGCCAGCAGCCTGGGACTAGCCCTTGAAGTCTACGAGCAGTACTTC
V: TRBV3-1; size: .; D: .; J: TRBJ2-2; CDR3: CASSQRGTNTGELFF; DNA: TGTGCCAGCAGCCAAAGAGGGACGAACACCGGGGAGCTGTTTTTT
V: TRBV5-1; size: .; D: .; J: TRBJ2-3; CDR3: CASSLIGGRPADTQYF; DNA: TGCGCCAGCAGCTTGATTGGGGGGCGCCCTGCAGATACGCAGTATTTT
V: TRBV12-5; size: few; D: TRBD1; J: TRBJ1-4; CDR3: CASGRGQGPTNEKLFF; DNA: TGTGCTAGTGGTCGCGGACAGGGGCCAACTAATGAAAAACTGTTTTTT